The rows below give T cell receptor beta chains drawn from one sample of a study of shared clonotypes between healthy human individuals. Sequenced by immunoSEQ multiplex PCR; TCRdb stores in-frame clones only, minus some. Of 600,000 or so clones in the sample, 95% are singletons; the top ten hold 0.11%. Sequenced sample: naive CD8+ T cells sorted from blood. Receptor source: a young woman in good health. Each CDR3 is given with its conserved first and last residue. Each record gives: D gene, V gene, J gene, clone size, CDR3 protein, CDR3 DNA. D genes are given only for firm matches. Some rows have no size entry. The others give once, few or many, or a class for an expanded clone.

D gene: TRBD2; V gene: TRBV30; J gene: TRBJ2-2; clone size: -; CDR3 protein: CATLGGTSGRPGELFF; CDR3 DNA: TGTGCCACCCTAGGGGGTACGAGCGGGAGGCCCGGGGAGCTGTTTTTT
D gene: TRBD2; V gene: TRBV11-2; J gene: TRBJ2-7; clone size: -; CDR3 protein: CASSLSSGELYEQYF; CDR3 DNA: TGTGCCAGCAGCTTATCTAGCGGAGAGCTCTACGAGCAGTACTTC
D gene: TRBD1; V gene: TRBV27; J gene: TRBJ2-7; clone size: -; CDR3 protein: CASRPGQGYEQYF; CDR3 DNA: TGTGCCAGCAGACCGGGACAGGGCTACGAGCAGTACTTC
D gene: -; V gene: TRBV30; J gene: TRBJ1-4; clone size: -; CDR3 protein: CAWSSLGGMEKLFF; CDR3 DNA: TGTGCCTGGAGTTCCCTTGGAGGGATGGAAAAACTGTTTTTT
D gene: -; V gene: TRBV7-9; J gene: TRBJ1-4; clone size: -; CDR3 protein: CASSSSSNEKLFF; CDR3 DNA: TGTGCCAGCAGCTCATCAAGTAATGAAAAACTGTTTTTT
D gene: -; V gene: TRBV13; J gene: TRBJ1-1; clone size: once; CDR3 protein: CASSLGEGGTEAFF; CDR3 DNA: TGTGCCAGCAGCTTAGGAGAAGGGGGGACTGAAGCTTTCTTT
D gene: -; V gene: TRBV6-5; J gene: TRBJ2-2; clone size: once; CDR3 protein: CASSYYSGAGELFF; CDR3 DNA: TGTGCCAGCAGTTACTACTCAGGGGCCGGGGAGCTGTTTTTT
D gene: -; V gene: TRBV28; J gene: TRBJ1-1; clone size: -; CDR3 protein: CASSLFYVGNTEAFF; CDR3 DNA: TGTGCCAGCAGTTTATTTTATGTGGGTAACACTGAAGCTTTCTTT
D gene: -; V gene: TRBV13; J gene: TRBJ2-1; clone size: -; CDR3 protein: CASSLGQGEGNEQFF; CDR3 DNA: TGTGCCAGCAGCTTAGGCCAGGGTGAGGGGAATGAGCAGTTCTTC
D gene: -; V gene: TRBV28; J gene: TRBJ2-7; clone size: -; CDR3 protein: CASSFSGVDEQYF; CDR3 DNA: TGTGCCAGCAGTTTTTCTGGGGTGGACGAGCAGTACTTC
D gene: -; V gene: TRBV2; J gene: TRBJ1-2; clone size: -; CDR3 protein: CASREGMGSYGYTF; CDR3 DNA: TGTGCCAGCAGAGAGGGGATGGGATCCTATGGCTACACCTTC
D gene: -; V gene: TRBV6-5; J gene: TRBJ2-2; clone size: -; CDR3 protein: CASSYLGHMNTGELFF; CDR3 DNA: TGTGCCAGCAGTTACTTAGGACACATGAACACCGGGGAGCTGTTTTTT
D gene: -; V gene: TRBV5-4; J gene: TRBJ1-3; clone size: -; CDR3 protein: CASSFDSSGNTIYF; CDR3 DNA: TGTGCCAGCAGCTTTGACAGTTCTGGAAACACCATATATTTT
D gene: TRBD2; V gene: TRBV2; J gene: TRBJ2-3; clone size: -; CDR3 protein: CASRGWAGDLTDTQYF; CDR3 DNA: TGTGCCAGCAGGGGGTGGGCGGGAGATCTTACAGATACGCAGTATTTT
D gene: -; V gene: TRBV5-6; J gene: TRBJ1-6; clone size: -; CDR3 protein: CASSLSGNSPLHF; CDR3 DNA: TGTGCCAGCAGCTTGTCCGGAAATTCACCCCTCCACTTT
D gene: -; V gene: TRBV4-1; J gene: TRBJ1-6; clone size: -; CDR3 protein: CASSSSGGPPWSYNSPLHF; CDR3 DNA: TGCGCCAGCAGCTCCAGCGGGGGTCCGCCTTGGTCCTATAATTCACCCCTCCACTTT
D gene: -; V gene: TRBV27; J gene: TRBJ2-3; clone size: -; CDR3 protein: CASSLLLARGTDTQYF; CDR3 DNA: TGTGCCAGCAGTCTCCTCCTTGCCCGGGGGACAGATACGCAGTATTTT
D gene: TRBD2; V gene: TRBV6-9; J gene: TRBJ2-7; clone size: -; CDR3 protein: CASSHGLAGAYEQYF; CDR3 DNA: TGTGCCAGCAGTCACGGACTAGCGGGAGCCTACGAGCAGTACTTC
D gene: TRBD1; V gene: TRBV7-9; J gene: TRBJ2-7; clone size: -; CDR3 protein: CASSLTGAEQYF; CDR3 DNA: TGTGCCAGCAGCTTGACAGGGGCCGAGCAGTACTTC
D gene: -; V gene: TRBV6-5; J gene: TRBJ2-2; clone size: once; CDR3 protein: CASSYSEGATGELFF; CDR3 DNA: TGTGCCAGCAGTTACTCGGAGGGGGCCACCGGGGAGCTGTTTTTT
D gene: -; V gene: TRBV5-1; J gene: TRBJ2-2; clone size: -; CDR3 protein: CASSLNWSPNTGELFF; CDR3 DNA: TGCGCCAGCAGCTTGAATTGGTCCCCGAACACCGGGGAGCTGTTTTTT
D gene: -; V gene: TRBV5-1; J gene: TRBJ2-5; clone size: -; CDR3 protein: CASSFEGTVAETQYF; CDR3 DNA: TGCGCCAGCAGCTTCGAAGGGACGGTAGCAGAGACCCAGTACTTC
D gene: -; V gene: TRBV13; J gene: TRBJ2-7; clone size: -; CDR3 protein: CASSFHLSGYEQYF; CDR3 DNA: TGTGCCAGCAGCTTTCATTTGTCCGGGTACGAGCAGTACTTC
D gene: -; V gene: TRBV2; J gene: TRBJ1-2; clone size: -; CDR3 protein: CASSQKLHNLPHGYTF; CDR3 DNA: TGTGCCAGCAGCCAAAAGCTTCACAATTTACCCCATGGCTACACCTTC
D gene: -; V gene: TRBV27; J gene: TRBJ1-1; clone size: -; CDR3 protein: CASSVGIYTEAFF; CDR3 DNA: TGTGCCAGCAGCGTGGGGATATACACTGAAGCTTTCTTT
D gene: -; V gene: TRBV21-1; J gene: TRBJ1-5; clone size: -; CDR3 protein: CASSIRTEINQPQHF; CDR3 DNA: TGTGCCAGCAGCATTCGGACAGAAATAAATCAGCCCCAGCATTTT
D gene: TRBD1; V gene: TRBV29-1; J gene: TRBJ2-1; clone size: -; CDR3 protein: CSVSGTGDNEQFF; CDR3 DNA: TGCAGCGTCTCAGGGACAGGAGACAATGAGCAGTTCTTC
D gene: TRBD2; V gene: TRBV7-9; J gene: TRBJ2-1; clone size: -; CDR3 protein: CASIRLAGVTIKGEQFF; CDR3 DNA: TGTGCCAGCATCAGACTAGCGGGAGTCACAATTAAGGGTGAGCAGTTCTTC
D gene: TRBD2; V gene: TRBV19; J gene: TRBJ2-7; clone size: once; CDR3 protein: CASTPTSGRGEQYF; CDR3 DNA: TGTGCCAGTACCCCGACTAGCGGGAGAGGCGAGCAGTACTTC
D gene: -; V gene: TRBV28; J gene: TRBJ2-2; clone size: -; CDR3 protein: CASSRGRNTGELFF; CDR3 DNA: TGTGCCAGCAGTAGGGGCAGGAACACCGGGGAGCTGTTTTTT
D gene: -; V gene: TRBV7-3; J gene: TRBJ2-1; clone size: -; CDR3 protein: CASSPTYVGAESYNEQFF; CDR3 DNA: TGTGCCAGCAGCCCGACCTATGTGGGGGCGGAATCCTACAATGAGCAGTTCTTC
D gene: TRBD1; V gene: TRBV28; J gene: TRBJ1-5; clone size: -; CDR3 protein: CASSSRTGNQPQHF; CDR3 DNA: TGTGCCAGCAGTTCACGGACAGGGAATCAGCCCCAGCATTTT
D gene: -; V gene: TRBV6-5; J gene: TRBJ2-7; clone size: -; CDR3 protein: CASSSNMGHYEQYF; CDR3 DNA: TGTGCCAGCAGTTCTAACATGGGCCACTACGAGCAGTACTTC
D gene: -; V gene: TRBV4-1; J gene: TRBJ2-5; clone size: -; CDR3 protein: CASSQNPRQQETQYF; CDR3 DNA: TGCGCCAGCAGCCAGAACCCCCGACAGCAAGAGACCCAGTACTTC
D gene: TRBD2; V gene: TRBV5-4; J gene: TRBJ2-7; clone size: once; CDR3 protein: CASSPGTSDYEQYF; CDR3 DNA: TGTGCCAGCAGCCCGGGGACTAGCGACTACGAGCAGTACTTC
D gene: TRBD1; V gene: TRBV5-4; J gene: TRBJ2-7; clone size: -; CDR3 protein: CASSWTGGSEQYF; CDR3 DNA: TGTGCCAGCAGCTGGACAGGGGGCAGCGAGCAGTACTTC